The 17 T cell receptor beta chains in this list originate from one sample, sequenced in a study of cytomegalovirus exposure and HLA in healthy donors. Use of 60 Vbeta and 13 Jbeta primers characterized the PCR. Profiling relied on immunoSEQ multiplex PCR, and the TCRdb table lists in-frame clones only, not all of them. The sample consists of fewer than 200,000 clones, roughly four fifths of them appearing once. The sample comprised PBMCs. These receptors were collected from a man between 45 and 60 years old in good health and CMV-seronegative.

This chain joins TRBV5-1 and TRBJ2-3; 12 bases fit TRBD1. Germline values: CDR1 SGHRS, CDR2 YFSETQ. The CDR3 runs 15 residues. The V and J ends lost 0 bases and 5 bases, in that order; junction bases with no gene match: 1. Here the CDR3 DNA reads TGCGCCAGCAGCTTGGGGGACAGGGGGCGAGATACGCAGTATTTT. Its protein product is CASSLGDRGRDTQYF. The whole variable domain, filled in from reference TRBV5-1 and TRBJ2-3, reads KAGVTQTPRYLIKTRGQQVTLSCSPISGHRSVSWYQQTPGQGLQFLFEYFSETQRNKGNFPGRFSGRQFSNSRSEMNVSTLELGDSALYLCASSLGDRGRDTQYFGPGTRLTVL.

The V call is TRBV27, the J call TRBJ1-5, with 8 bases aligning to TRBD1. The ends lost 5 bases at V and 1 base at J; junction bases unmatched: 1. The CDR3 is 14 residues long. Germline lookup yields CDR1 MNHEY and CDR2 SMNVEV (reference sequence). CDR3 protein: CASSRTGSNQPQHF. The CDR3 bases are TGTGCCAGCAGTCGGACAGGGAGCAATCAGCCCCAGCATTTT.

This clone was recorded a few times. The chain has TRBV19 and TRBJ1-4; 10 nucleotides agree with TRBD1. The germline V gene encodes CDR1 LNHDA and CDR2 SQIVND (reference sequence). V lost 5 bases to trimming and J lost 8 bases; unmatched junction nucleotides: 5. This CDR3 has 14 amino acids. The CDR3 region is CASSSGTGDEKLFF. The CDR3 region has the DNA TGTGCCAGTAGTTCCGGGACAGGGGACGAAAAACTGTTTTTT.

The chain combines TRBV5-1 with TRBJ1-1, with a tentative D call TRBD1 (5 bases). V lost 0 bases to trimming and J lost 1 base, with 10 bases between them. Germline V gives CDR1 SGHRS, CDR2 YFSETQ. The CDR3 totals 15 residues. The CDR3, as DNA: TGCGCCAGCAGCTTGGTAAGTCAGGGGAACACTGAAGCTTTCTTT. Protein sequence: CASSLVSQGNTEAFF.

The rearrangement joins TRBV7-2 to TRBJ2-3; D call uncertain. The CDR3 runs 15 residues. Germline V gene data show CDR1 as SGHTA and CDR2 as FQGNSA. Trimming left V 6 bases short and J 2 bases short, with 15 bases between. The CDR3 region is CASSFKIADTDTQYF. CDR3 sequence (DNA): TGTGCCAGCAGTTTCAAGATTGCGGACACAGATACGCAGTATTTT.

This chain uses TRBV9 with TRBJ2-2; 8 nucleotides align to TRBD2. The CDR3 length is 16 residues. The germline CDR1 and CDR2 sequences are SGDLS and YYNGEE. V gave up 3 bases and J gave up 1 base; unmatched junction bases: 5. The chain's CDR3 is CASSAIAGRNTGELFF. The CDR3 DNA reads as TGTGCCAGCAGCGCTATAGCGGGACGGAACACCGGGGAGCTGTTTTTT.

The chain has TRBV9 and TRBJ2-1, with TRBD2 as a possible D gene (6 bases). This CDR3 has 14 amino acids. The V end lost 0 bases, the J end lost 7 bases, and 11 bases lay between the germline ends. In germline, CDR1 is SGDLS, CDR2 YYNGEE. Written as DNA, the CDR3 is TGTGCCAGCAGCGTAGAAACTAGCTTGAATGAGCAGTTCTTC. The encoded protein is CASSVETSLNEQFF.

This chain links TRBV11-2 with TRBJ1-4, with 8 bases lining up with TRBD1. Germline loops: CDR1 SGHAT, CDR2 FQNNGV. This CDR3 region has 12 residues. With V trimmed by 8 bases and J by 8 bases, 4 bases remained unmatched. The CDR3 loop is CASRRGQEKLFF. The CDR3, as DNA: TGTGCCAGCCGCAGGGGGCAGGAAAAACTGTTTTTT.

This clone has a handful of counts. The V call is TRBV6-6, the J call TRBJ1-5; no reliable D call. The CDR3 has 14 amino acids. Deletions cut 5 bases from V and 5 bases from J, with 13 bases between. Germline CDR1 and CDR2: MNHNY and SVGAGI (reference sequence). The CDR3 loop is CASSTYRDYQPQHF. The CDR3, as DNA: TGTGCCAGCAGTACCTATAGAGACTATCAGCCCCAGCATTTT.

The chain uses TRBV6-5 and TRBJ2-2, with 7 bases aligning to TRBD2. V gave up 2 bases and J gave up 5 bases; unmatched junction bases: 2. The CDR3 sequence is 14 residues long. Germline lookup yields CDR1 MNHEY and CDR2 SVGAGI. The CDR3 sequence is CASSYGGGTGELFF. The CDR3 DNA follows: TGTGCCAGCAGTTACGGGGGGGGAACCGGGGAGCTGTTTTTT.

This clone was seen only a few times. This chain uses TRBV6-8 with TRBJ1-4, with 7 bases matching TRBD1. This CDR3 comprises 16 residues. Germline V gives CDR1 MNHGY, CDR2 SAAAGT. The trim removed 2 bases at V and 8 bases at J, leaving 11 bases unmatched. The chain's CDR3 is CASSYEGAGGGEKLFF. CDR3 nucleotides: TGTGCCAGCAGTTACGAGGGGGCAGGGGGTGGGGAAAAACTGTTTTTT.

In this sample, this clone turned up a few times. The rearrangement links TRBV4-3 to TRBJ2-1; 10 positions match TRBD1. CDR1 and CDR2 from the germline V gene are LGHNA and YSLEER. V lost 0 bases to trimming and J lost 14 bases; unmatched junction nucleotides: 7. The CDR3 loop spans 14 amino acids. CDR3 in amino acids: CASSQDLDRGLKFF. CDR3 in DNA: TGCGCCAGCAGCCAAGACCTAGACAGGGGGCTTAAGTTCTTC.

The J gene is TRBJ2-7, the V gene TRBV5-1, with 9 bases aligning to TRBD2. With V trimmed by 2 bases and J by 3 bases, 6 bases remained unmatched. The germline V gene has CDR1 SGHRS and CDR2 YFSETQ. The CDR3 extends over 15 amino acids. The CDR3 sequence is CASSFGSGSFYEQYF. CDR3 sequence (DNA): TGCGCCAGCAGCTTCGGTAGCGGGAGTTTCTACGAGCAGTACTTC.

The chain joins TRBV4-3 to TRBJ2-5, with 8 positions matching TRBD1. The tail of the sequence fits TRBJ2-7 better, so the J call may be wrong. The CDR3 is made up of 16 amino acids. Germline CDR1 and CDR2: LGHNA and YSLEER. The CDR3 is CASSQQRGQAHYEQYF. Written as DNA, the CDR3 is TGCGCCAGCAGCCAACAAAGGGGACAGGCCCACTACGAGCAGTACTTC.

The rearrangement links TRBV5-5 to TRBJ1-5; D gene ambiguous. Germline values: CDR1 SGHKS, CDR2 YYEKEE (reference sequence). The V and J ends lost 5 bases and 9 bases respectively, with 15 bases between them. The CDR3 loop spans 13 amino acids. DNA for the CDR3: TGTGCCAGCAGTCTGAATCCCGAGCTGCCCCAGCATTTT. As protein: CASSLNPELPQHF. The full variable domain, in which reference TRBV5-5 and TRBJ1-5 provide the parts outside the CDR3, is DAGVTQSPTHLIKTRGQQVTLRCSPISGHKSVSWYQQVLGQGPQFIFQYYEKEERGRGNFPDRFSARQFPNYSSELNVNALLLGDSALYLCASSLNPELPQHFGDGTRLSIL.

This chain joins TRBV6-6 and TRBJ2-3; weak D call: TRBD1 (6 bases). Trimming shortened V by 6 bases and J by 3 bases, and 7 bases separated the two germline ends. The CDR3 is made up of 12 amino acids. Germline V lookup: CDR1 MNHNY, CDR2 SVGAGI (reference sequence). CDR3 protein: CASRTGTDTQYF. CDR3 nucleotide sequence: TGTGCCAGCAGAACAGGGACAGATACGCAGTATTTT.

The rearrangement links TRBV18 to TRBJ1-1; possible D gene TRBD1, 5 bases. Trimming shortened V by 4 bases and J by 2 bases, and 11 bases separated the two germline ends. Germline V gives CDR1 KGHSH, CDR2 LQKENI. The CDR3 length is 14 residues. The CDR3 is CASSRDRTNTEAFF. DNA of the CDR3: TGTGCCAGCTCACGCGACAGAACTAACACTGAAGCTTTCTTT.